The T cell receptor (beta chain) described here comes from a study of metastatic and nonmetastatic thyroid tumors. Study at large: From malignant and benign thyroid patients, repertoires in blood and in tumor or nodule tissue were compared.

Comment on this clone: Antigen specificity is unknown.

Study-wide points: TCR beta diversity was reportedly significantly higher in malignant thyroid tumors than benign nodules, in blood and tumor.

As originally analysed: A classifier for distant metastasis in papillary thyroid cancer was constructed using CDR3 differences observed across clinicopathological groups. TCRdb reprocessed the PCR reads via MiXCR. The V and J calls here are based on TCRdb, not the publication. Of 30,000 to 35,000 clones in the sample, about 33% were seen once. The entire patient cohort was treatment-naive prior to thyroid surgery. Sequencing used tumor tissue. The TCR comes from a female donor with papillary thyroid cancer or a benign thyroid nodule (not recorded which). Some clones in this sample may be carry-over from other donors' samples.

CDR3 amino acids: CAWSVGVGANVLTF. In nucleotides, the CDR3 is TGTGCCTGGAGTGTAGGGGTTGGGGCCAACGTCCTGACTTTC. The J gene is TRBJ2-6, the V gene TRBV30, with TRBD1 as a possible D gene (5 bases). Germline CDR1 GTSNPN, CDR2 SVGIG (reference sequence). The CDR3 runs 14 residues. V gave up 0 bases and J gave up 3 bases, with 6 bases separating them.